This T cell receptor beta chain was recovered during a study of cytomegalovirus exposure and HLA in healthy donors. The study ran its PCR with 60 Vbeta and 13 Jbeta primers. The assay was immunoSEQ multiplex PCR, and TCRdb's table has in-frame clones only and misses some. Of 200,000 to 250,000 clones in the sample, around four fifths are singletons; the top ten hold around 2.9%. Trimming took off 3 bases at V and 7 bases at J, with 13 bases between the two ends. There are 14 residues in the CDR3. Germline V gene sequence: CDR1 LNHDA, CDR2 SQIVND (reference sequence). Study findings and constraints: Prior analysis indicated that the majority of TCR beta V segments exhibited productivity approximately 90% or approximately 30% of the time.

Remarks on this clone: Its antigen is not identified.

The receptor was isolated from a woman aged 60 to 75 in good health and CMV-seropositive. The rearrangement uses TRBV19 and TRBJ2-4; D perhaps matches TRBD2 (5 bases). Sequencing was done on a sample of PBMCs. In DNA, the CDR3 is TGTGCCAGTAGTATGAGGGTTAGTCTGAACATTCAGTACTTC. Its protein product is CASSMRVSLNIQYF.